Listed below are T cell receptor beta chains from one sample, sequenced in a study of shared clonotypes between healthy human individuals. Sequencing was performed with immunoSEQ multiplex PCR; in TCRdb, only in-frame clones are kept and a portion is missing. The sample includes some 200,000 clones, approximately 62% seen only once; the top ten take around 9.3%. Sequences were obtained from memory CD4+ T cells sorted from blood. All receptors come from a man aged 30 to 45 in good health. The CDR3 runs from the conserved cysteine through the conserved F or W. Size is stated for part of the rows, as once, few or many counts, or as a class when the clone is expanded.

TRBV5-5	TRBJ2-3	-	CASSLLGRNRASWTDTQYF
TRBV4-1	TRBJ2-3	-	CASSLISGSGANTQYF
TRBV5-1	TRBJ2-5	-	CASSSRGEMETQYF
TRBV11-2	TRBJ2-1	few	CASSLDLGQVVYNEQFF
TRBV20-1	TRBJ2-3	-	CSARFPDTQYF
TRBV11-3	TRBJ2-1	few	CASSFPGKDEQFF
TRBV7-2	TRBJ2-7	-	CASSEQGAWDEQYF
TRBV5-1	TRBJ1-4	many	CASSSTSGTNEKLFF
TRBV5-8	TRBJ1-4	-	CASSLAQGEKLFF
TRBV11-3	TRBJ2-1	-	CASSLDSNNEQFF
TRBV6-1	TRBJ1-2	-	CASSEEGTNYGYTF
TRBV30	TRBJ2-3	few	CAWSGTHTQYF
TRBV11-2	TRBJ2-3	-	CASSLGLAGGGGDTQYF